The next 12 T cell receptor beta chains were all read from a single sample in a study of response to subunit inactivated influenza vaccine. TCRdb redid the calling of the RT-PCR reads with MiXCR, one entry per CDR3 protein. The table has roughly 520,000 distinct CDR3 sequences, around 25% seen once. This specimen consisted of CD4+ T cells sorted from PBMCs, obtained roughly 5 days after vaccination. Receptors originate from a man in his forties or fifties who received an inactivated influenza vaccine.

This rearrangement joins TRBV19 to TRBJ2-7; TRBD1 agrees at 7 bases. The J segment lost 0 bases and the V segment lost 1 base, leaving 6 bases of the junction unmatched. This CDR3 region has 16 residues. Germline CDR1 and CDR2: LNHDA and SQIVND (reference sequence). CDR3 residues: CASSIAGTVTSYEQYF. The CDR3 DNA sequence: TGTGCCAGTAGTATAGCCGGGACAGTAACCTCCTACGAGCAGTACTTC. The whole variable domain, filled in from reference TRBV19 and TRBJ2-7, reads DGGITQSPKYLFRKEGQNVTLSCEQNLNHDAMYWYRQDPGQGLRLIYYSQIVNDFQKGDIAEGYSVSREKKESFPLTVTSAQKNPTAFYLCASSIAGTVTSYEQYFGPGTRLTVT.

The genes are TRBV3-1 and TRBJ2-7, with TRBD1 identical over 9 bases. From germline, CDR1 is LGHDT and CDR2 YNNKEL (reference sequence). CDR3 length: 17 amino acids. V was clipped by 3 bases and J by 1 base; unmatched bases: 10. The CDR3 protein is CASSQGQGQGRSYEQYF. The DNA of the CDR3 is TGTGCCAGCAGCCAGGGACAGGGACAGGGACGGTCCTACGAGCAGTACTTC.

V and J are TRBV10-3 and TRBJ2-5; TRBD2 matches at 12 bases. V shed 4 bases, J shed 4 bases, and the junction held 13 bases outside the gene matches. There are 18 residues in the CDR3. The V gene's germline CDR1 is ENHRY and CDR2 SYGVKD. CDR3 protein: CAISAFRGPSGRGETQYF. The CDR3 DNA sequence: TGTGCCATCAGTGCCTTTAGAGGGCCTAGCGGGAGGGGAGAGACCCAGTACTTC.

This clonotype was detected only a few times. Here the CDR3 reads CASTVDTTREQYF. In nucleotides, the CDR3 is TGTGCCAGCACCGTGGACACTACCCGCGAGCAGTACTTC. The V and J genes are TRBV7-9 and TRBJ2-7; tentative D call: TRBD1 (5 bases). Deletions cut 7 bases from V and 6 bases from J, with 16 bases between. This CDR3 comprises 13 residues. In germline, CDR1 is SEHNR, CDR2 FQNEAQ (reference sequence).

The chain joins TRBV6-2 or TRBV6-3 to TRBJ2-5; no firm D call. V gave up 8 bases and J gave up 4 bases, with 11 bases separating them. Per the germline V gene, CDR1 is MNHEY and CDR2 is SVGEGT. The CDR3 consists of 12 residues. The CDR3: CASDKGRETQYF. CDR3 bases: TGTGCCAGCGATAAGGGTCGAGAGACCCAGTACTTC.

This clonotype was found many times. The V and J genes are TRBV29-1 and TRBJ1-6; 7 nucleotides match TRBD1. The junction had 8 bases not matched to a gene; V was cut back by 7 bases and J by 5 bases. The CDR3 runs 14 residues. Germline values: CDR1 SQVTM, CDR2 ANQGSEA. The CDR3 protein is CSAREGQNNSPLHF. The CDR3 DNA is TGCAGCGCCCGGGAGGGACAGAATAATTCACCCCTCCACTTT.

V is TRBV12-3 or TRBV12-4 and J is TRBJ2-3, with no clear D. The V end was cut by 7 bases, the J end by 1 base, with 12 bases between. The CDR3 spans 14 residues. This chain's CDR3 is CASTLKAGTDTQYF. DNA of the CDR3: TGTGCCAGCACCCTCAAGGCGGGCACAGATACGCAGTATTTT.

The DNA for the CDR3 is TGTGCCACCAGCAAGTGGGGACTAGCGGGAGTTACGGGAGAGACCCAGTACTTC. Translated: CATSKWGLAGVTGETQYF. V usage is TRBV15 and J usage is TRBJ2-5; 14 bases map to TRBD2. There are 18 residues in the CDR3. V shed 4 bases, J shed 4 bases, and the junction held 11 bases outside the gene matches. The V gene's germline CDR1 is LNHNV and CDR2 YYDKDF (reference sequence).

The CDR3 coding sequence is TGTGCCAGCTCACCACCAGAGACGATGTTCAATGAGCAGTTCTTC. Translated: CASSPPETMFNEQFF. The chain employs TRBV18 and TRBJ2-1; D not certain. V was trimmed by 0 bases and J by 6 bases, leaving 12 bases between them. Germline CDR1 is KGHSH and CDR2 is LQKENI. The CDR3 length is 15 residues.

This clonotype was observed a handful of times. This chain joins TRBV7-2 and TRBJ1-1; D is unclear. The germline V and J ends were trimmed by 5 bases and 5 bases, with 12 bases remaining between them. The CDR3 consists of 13 residues. Germline V gene data show CDR1 as SGHTA and CDR2 as FQGNSA. The CDR3, as DNA: TGTGCCAGCAGCCCTAGGCAGATAACTGAAGCTTTCTTT. It specifies CASSPRQITEAFF.

This clonotype was counted a few times. This chain connects TRBV7-9 to TRBJ1-2; 7 nucleotides agree with TRBD1. This CDR3 is 12 amino acids long. J lost 4 bases, V lost 7 bases, and 3 bases had no gene match. Looked up from germline, CDR1 is SEHNR and CDR2 is FQNEAQ (reference sequence). CDR3 bases: TGTGCCAGCAACGACAGGGCCTATGGCTACACCTTC. Its translation: CASNDRAYGYTF. The whole variable domain, remainder taken from reference TRBV7-9 and TRBJ1-2, is DTGVSQNPRHKITKRGQNVTFRCDPISEHNRLYWYRQTLGQGPEFLTYFQNEAQLEKSRLLSDRFSAERPKGSFSTLEIQRTEQGDSAMYLCASNDRAYGYTFGSGTRLTVV.

This clonotype was observed a handful of times. The chain couples TRBV3-1 to TRBJ1-1, with 9 bases that match TRBD1. Trimming removed 5 bases from V and 0 bases from J; junction bases left unmatched: 4. The CDR3 is made up of 15 amino acids. CDR1 and CDR2 (germline): LGHDT, YNNKEL (reference sequence). The CDR3 nucleotides are TGTGCCAGCAGCTCACAGGGGGCACTGAACACTGAAGCTTTCTTT. It codes for CASSSQGALNTEAFF.